These 11 T cell receptor beta chains were all obtained from the same sample, sequenced in a study of vaccination and CD4 T cells after COVID-19. Once obtained from cultured CD4+ T cells, the DNA was sequenced using the Oncomine TCR Beta short-read assay. TCRdb reanalysed the PCR reads using MiXCR and keeps one entry per CDR3 protein. The table shows about 19,000 distinct CDR3 sequences, with roughly 55% occurring only once. These receptors have no identified antigens. Treatment meaning: roughly 10-day PBMC culture with coronavirus spike peptide pools or control peptides (ViraFEST assay). The specimen was CD4+ T cells from blood, cultured in vitro, collected after SARS-CoV-2 vaccination. Every receptor here comes from a human donor who had recovered from COVID-19.

The V and J genes are TRBV27 and TRBJ2-3, with 14 bases fitting TRBD2. Trimming took 6 bases from V and 4 from J; bases not matched to a gene: 9. CDR3 length: 17 residues. The germline V gene encodes CDR1 MNHEY and CDR2 SMNVEV (reference sequence). CDR3 loop: CASSQGGLAGVPDTQYF. The CDR3 nucleotides read TGTGCCAGCAGCCAGGGGGGACTAGCGGGAGTGCCAGATACGCAGTATTTT.

The chain has TRBV7-2 and TRBJ2-7; D remains unclear. The germline V gene has CDR1 SGHTA and CDR2 FQGNSA. With 4 bases removed from V and 5 bases from J, the gap between germline ends came to 9 bases. The CDR3 consists of 12 residues. CDR3 DNA: TGTGCCAGCAGCTCGTATCAAGACGAGCAGTACTTC. It translates to CASSSYQDEQYF.

This clonotype was picked up one time. The chain couples TRBV5-1 to TRBJ2-5; the match to TRBD2 covers 13 bases. The J segment lost 0 bases and the V segment lost 0 bases, leaving 5 bases of the junction unmatched. The CDR3 is made up of 18 amino acids. CDR1 SGHRS and CDR2 YFSETQ come from the germline V gene. The chain's CDR3 is CASSLVGTSGDHQETQYF. The CDR3 coding sequence is TGCGCCAGCAGCTTGGTAGGGACTAGCGGGGATCACCAAGAGACCCAGTACTTC.

This rearrangement joins TRBV28 to TRBJ2-3, with 7 bases fitting TRBD2. Trimming cost V 2 bases and J 3 bases; bases outside gene matches: 2. The germline V gene encodes CDR1 MDHEN and CDR2 SYDVKM. This CDR3 region has 14 residues. CDR3 protein: CASSLGGGTDTQYF. The CDR3 DNA reads as TGTGCCAGCAGTTTAGGCGGGGGTACAGATACGCAGTATTTT.

This clonotype turned up a few times. The chain uses TRBV7-6 and TRBJ2-1; 8 bases agree with TRBD1. Per the germline V gene, CDR1 is SGHVS and CDR2 is FNYEAQ. With 5 bases clipped from V and 6 bases from J, the junction kept 15 bases outside the gene matches. CDR3 length equals 17 residues. The CDR3 loop is CASSRTTGFTGGNEQFF. CDR3 nucleotides: TGTGCCAGCAGCCGAACCACAGGGTTTACAGGGGGCAATGAGCAGTTCTTC.

This clonotype was seen a handful of times. The V call is TRBV27, the J call TRBJ1-6; D gene ambiguous. This CDR3 contains 15 residues. Germline CDR1 reads MNHEY; CDR2 reads SMNVEV (reference sequence). Trimming took off 6 bases at V and 9 bases at J, with 18 bases between the two ends. CDR3 region: CASRRANHILSPLHF. The CDR3 DNA reads TGTGCCAGCAGACGGGCCAACCACATACTTTCACCCCTCCACTTT.

This clonotype came up a few times. The gene calls are TRBV15 and TRBJ1-4, with D uncertain. The CDR3 contains 14 residues. Germline CDR1 is LNHNV and CDR2 is YYDKDF (reference sequence). The V gene lost 1 base and the J gene lost 2 bases, with 5 bases spanning the gap. CDR3 sequence (DNA): TGTGCCACCAGCAGAGCTAGGACTAATGAAAAACTGTTTTTT. This encodes CATSRARTNEKLFF.

V and J are TRBV19 and TRBJ2-6; D not certain. The CDR3 runs 15 residues. V was pared by 1 base and J by 0 bases, with 4 bases between. Germline lookup yields CDR1 LNHDA and CDR2 SQIVND (reference sequence). CDR3 DNA: TGTGCCAGTAGTATAGCCGCCTCTGGGGCCAACGTCCTGACTTTC. This gives the protein CASSIAASGANVLTF.

The V gene is TRBV6-1, the J gene TRBJ2-7; the match to TRBD1 covers 7 bases. V shed 0 bases, J shed 0 bases, and the junction held 5 bases outside the gene matches. Germline V lookup: CDR1 MNHNS, CDR2 SASEGT. The CDR3 extends over 16 amino acids. The CDR3 spells CASSEARDRYSYEQYF. CDR3 bases: TGTGCCAGCAGTGAAGCGAGGGACAGATACTCCTACGAGCAGTACTTC.

This clonotype was picked up a small number of times. V usage is TRBV6-1 and J usage is TRBJ1-5, with a possible D match to TRBD1 (5 bases). The V and J ends lost 6 bases and 2 bases respectively, with 8 bases between them. From germline, CDR1 is MNHNS and CDR2 SASEGT. This CDR3 has 13 residues. The CDR3 sequence: CASSRDGNQPQHF. Here the CDR3 DNA reads TGTGCCAGCAGCCGGGACGGCAATCAGCCCCAGCATTTT.

The V call is TRBV7-8, the J call TRBJ1-5; no clear D. V lost 5 bases and J 1 base, leaving 18 bases between the germline ends. CDR1 is SGHVS and CDR2 is FQNEAQ in the germline V gene. CDR3 length: 17 amino acids. CDR3 nucleotide sequence: TGTGCCAGCAGCCGCCTACTTAGGGTTGACAGCAATCAGCCCCAGCATTTT. Translated, it gives CASSRLLRVDSNQPQHF.